This entry lists 29 T cell receptor beta chains sequenced from one sample in a study of blood T cells in healthy people across ages (dated by TCRdb to about 2015). Library preparation employed 5' RACE. For sequencing, an Illumina HiSeq 2500 was employed. A second about 7 to 12 cycle PCR used a sample-barcoded 5' primer and a J-beta primer mix. TCRdb trimmed public reads at Q25 via fastp, called clones via MiXCR and kept in-frame beta chains. Each entry is one CDR3 protein sequence, shown with its most common DNA and genes. Here the sample has over 500,000 distinct CDR3 sequences; about 27% occur a single time. The top ten hold 3% to 4% of the sample. These data also formed part of another study, on T cells of mothers and their children.

The sequenced sample consisted of blood. Source of these receptors: a boy younger than 10 in good health.

This chain joins TRBV4-3 and TRBJ2-3; a weak D match, TRBD2 (5 bases). The CDR3 has 16 amino acids. Germline V lookup: CDR1 LGHNA, CDR2 YSLEER. V lost 0 bases, J lost 6 bases, and 16 bases lay in between. The CDR3 is CASSQDSTSTMDTQYF. For the CDR3, the DNA is TGCGCCAGCAGCCAAGACAGCACTAGTACGATGGATACGCAGTATTTT.

The chain joins TRBV18 to TRBJ2-1; D possibly corresponds to TRBD2 (5 bases). V dropped 3 bases and J dropped 2 bases, with 8 bases sitting between them. From germline, CDR1 is KGHSH and CDR2 LQKENI. The CDR3 is 14 residues long. CDR3 in DNA: TGTGCCAGCTCACCGGGCGGGCCCTACAATGAGCAGTTCTTC. It encodes CASSPGGPYNEQFF.

This sequence joins TRBV6-5 and TRBJ1-3, with D unclear. Trimming stripped 3 bases from V and 2 bases from J, with 8 bases between. CDR1 is MNHEY and CDR2 is SVGAGI in the germline V gene. This CDR3 is built from 14 residues. CDR3 nucleotide sequence: TGTGCCAGCAGTTATTCGAGACCTGGAAACACCATATATTTT. Amino acids: CASSYSRPGNTIYF.

The gene calls are TRBV20-1 and TRBJ2-5, with 9 positions matching TRBD2. The CDR3 runs to 14 residues. V gave up 4 bases and J gave up 5 bases; unmatched junction bases: 8. Germline V lookup: CDR1 DFQATT, CDR2 SNEGSKA (reference sequence). The CDR3 nucleotides are TGCAGTGCTATTTCCCCTAGCGGGGTGGAGACCCAGTACTTC. Translated, it gives CSAISPSGVETQYF.

In its sample, this clonotype was seen a few times. The rearrangement uses TRBV5-1 and TRBJ1-1; D gene unclear. Germline values: CDR1 SGHRS, CDR2 YFSETQ. The V end lost 0 bases, the J end lost 4 bases, and 10 bases lay between the germline ends. The CDR3 is 14 amino acids. The CDR3 protein is CASSLVGRPTEAFF. CDR3 in DNA: TGCGCCAGCAGCTTGGTGGGTCGTCCCACTGAAGCTTTCTTT.

V and J are TRBV3-1 and TRBJ2-3; perhaps D is TRBD1 or TRBD2 (5 bases each). The V gene's germline CDR1 is LGHDT and CDR2 YNNKEL (reference sequence). The CDR3 has 16 residues. Trimming took 1 base from V and 5 from J, leaving 16 bases between them. The DNA for the CDR3 is TGTGCCAGCAGCCAAGGCTCGGGGCCCATGGGAGATACGCAGTATTTT. It encodes CASSQGSGPMGDTQYF.

The chain is built from TRBV20-1 and TRBJ2-1; D is unclear. The germline CDR1 and CDR2 sequences are DFQATT and SNEGSKA (reference sequence). The CDR3 is 18 residues long. Trimming removed 1 base at V and 6 bases at J, with 25 bases between. The CDR3 region is CSARVGPPKPMVGNEQFF. Here the CDR3 DNA reads TGCAGTGCTAGAGTTGGCCCCCCTAAGCCCATGGTGGGCAATGAGCAGTTCTTC.

V and J are TRBV6-5 and TRBJ2-1; 7 bases are a match to TRBD1. Trimming took 6 bases from V and 7 from J; bases not matched to a gene: 6. Germline assignment: CDR1 MNHEY and CDR2 SVGAGI. The CDR3 runs 13 residues. The CDR3 reads CASSSTTGNEQFF. The CDR3 DNA reads as TGTGCCAGCAGCTCCACGACAGGGAATGAGCAGTTCTTC.

V is TRBV18 and J is TRBJ2-7, with D maybe TRBD2 (5 bases). Per germline, CDR1 KGHSH and CDR2 LQKENI. Trimming left V 3 bases short and J 4 bases short, with 16 bases between. This CDR3 spans 15 amino acids. The CDR3 DNA is TGTGCCAGCTCACCCGACTATGGAGCTTATTACGAGCAGTACTTC. Residues: CASSPDYGAYYEQYF.

This clonotype was recorded a few times. The chain carries TRBV10-3 and TRBJ2-1, with a tentative D call TRBD2 (5 bases). Germline CDR1 is ENHRY and CDR2 is SYGVKD. V shed 2 bases and J shed 1 base, with 15 bases lying between them. The CDR3 is 17 amino acids. The CDR3: CAISEPTIRRSYNEQFF. Written as DNA, the CDR3 is TGTGCCATCAGTGAGCCGACAATCCGGAGGTCCTACAATGAGCAGTTCTTC.

The V call is TRBV27, the J call TRBJ2-1, with TRBD2 matching 9 bases. The CDR3 loop spans 15 amino acids. CDR1 MNHEY and CDR2 SMNVEV come from the germline V gene (reference sequence). The V gene end was trimmed by 3 bases and the J gene end by 8 bases; junction bases not matched to a gene: 8. CDR3 coding DNA: TGTGCCAGCAGTTTCACTAGCGGGCCGGGGTATGAGCAGTTCTTC. This codes for CASSFTSGPGYEQFF.

V gene TRBV7-9 combines with J gene TRBJ2-1, with D possibly TRBD2 on 5 matching bases. The J call is in doubt because the DNA end fits TRBJ2-7 better. This CDR3 is 12 amino acids long. Germline CDR1 is SEHNR and CDR2 is FQNEAQ (reference sequence). Here the CDR3 reads CASSRGLYEQYF. The CDR3 bases are TGTGCCAGCAGCAGAGGGCTCTACGAGCAGTACTTC.

The rearrangement uses TRBV20-1 and TRBJ2-1; D is tentatively TRBD1 or TRBD2 (7 bases each). The CDR3 is 13 residues long. CDR1 and CDR2 from the germline V gene are DFQATT and SNEGSKA (reference sequence). With 5 bases removed from V and 9 bases from J, the gap between germline ends came to 17 bases. For the CDR3, the DNA is TGCAGTGCTGACAGGGACTACCACACTGAGCAGTTCTTC. It codes for CSADRDYHTEQFF.

The V gene is TRBV12-3 or TRBV12-4, the J gene TRBJ2-5; TRBD1 agrees at 11 bases. The J call may not be correct, given that the DNA end is closer to TRBJ2-7. The CDR3 has 15 residues. The CDR3 bases are TGTGCCACTCATAGGACAGGGGGCACGATATACGAGCAGTACTTC. The encoded protein is CATHRTGGTIYEQYF.

The rearrangement links TRBV7-2 to TRBJ2-2, with TRBD2 as a possible D gene (6 bases). V lost 5 bases, J lost 6 bases, and 16 bases lay in between. Per the germline V gene, CDR1 is SGHTA and CDR2 is FQGNSA. The CDR3 is 15 amino acids. This CDR3 is CASSLLASEAGELFF. CDR3 in DNA: TGTGCCAGCAGCCTACTAGCTTCCGAGGCCGGGGAGCTGTTTTTT.

This chain connects TRBV7-9 to TRBJ1-4; D gene unclear. Germline V gene data show CDR1 as SEHNR and CDR2 as FQNEAQ (reference sequence). The CDR3 loop spans 15 amino acids. The germline V and J ends were trimmed by 5 bases and 4 bases, with 14 bases remaining between them. The CDR3 DNA follows: TGTGCCAGCAGCGCGCCCTTAGACGGTAATGAAAAACTGTTTTTT. Residues: CASSAPLDGNEKLFF.

The sample holds a few counts of this clonotype. The CDR3 sequence is CSVREGHQYF. The DNA of the CDR3 is TGCAGCGTCCGAGAGGGCCATCAGTACTTC. The chain uses TRBV29-1 and TRBJ2-7, with a possible D match to TRBD2 (5 bases). The CDR3 has 10 residues. V was shortened by 6 bases and J by 10 bases, with 13 bases between the two germline ends. Germline CDR1 SQVTM, CDR2 ANQGSEA.

The chain recombines TRBV9 with TRBJ1-4; tentative D call: TRBD1 (5 bases). The CDR3 extends over 14 amino acids. V was shortened by 4 bases and J by 7 bases, with 14 bases between the two germline ends. The germline gives CDR1 SGDLS, CDR2 YYNGEE. This chain's CDR3 is CASSSQGTSEKLFF. DNA of the CDR3: TGTGCCAGCAGCTCTCAGGGCACATCTGAAAAACTGTTTTTT.

This clonotype was seen a handful of times. The chain carries TRBV7-2 and TRBJ2-1, with D perhaps being TRBD1 or TRBD2 (6 bases each). The germline gives CDR1 SGHTA, CDR2 FQGNSA. Trimming removed 5 bases from V and 2 bases from J, with 16 bases in between. The CDR3 extends over 16 amino acids. CDR3 protein: CASSMSTGGPYNEQFF. The CDR3 nucleotides are TGTGCCAGCAGCATGTCCACCGGGGGCCCCTACAATGAGCAGTTCTTC.

Note on this clonotype: Its ends do not fully match the called genes, so a read error is possible. The V gene is TRBV12-3 or TRBV12-4, the J gene TRBJ2-3; TRBD1 is a possible D gene (5 bases). CDR3 size: 8 residues. The CDR3 sequence: CASRPRDF. The CDR3 bases are TGTGCCAGCAGGCCCAGGGATTTT.

This clonotype was detected a few times. The chain joins TRBV7-9 to TRBJ2-1, with D possibly TRBD2 on 6 matching bases. V dropped 3 bases and J dropped 8 bases, with 17 bases sitting between them. The CDR3 sequence is 15 residues long. Per germline, CDR1 SEHNR and CDR2 FQNEAQ (reference sequence). The CDR3 DNA follows: TGTGCCAGCAGCTTTCCCGGGGGAAGTGGCGATGAGCAGTTCTTC. Its protein is CASSFPGGSGDEQFF. Looking up the rest from reference TRBV7-9 and TRBJ2-1 gives the full variable domain: DTGVSQNPRHKITKRGQNVTFRCDPISEHNRLYWYRQTLGQGPEFLTYFQNEAQLEKSRLLSDRFSAERPKGSFSTLEIQRTEQGDSAMYLCASSFPGGSGDEQFFGPGTRLTVL.

There are a few counts of this clonotype. V gene TRBV7-2 combines with J gene TRBJ2-5; 11 bases fit TRBD2. Gene TRBJ2-1 matches the end of the DNA better, so the J call may be wrong. CDR3 length: 15 residues. Germline V gene lookup returns CDR1 SGHTA and CDR2 FQGNSA. CDR3 bases: TGTGCCAGCAGCTTAGATCTAGCGGGAGGTGGTGAGCAGTTCTTC. It codes for CASSLDLAGGGEQFF.

The CDR3 reads CSAKPGQGSDTQYF. In nucleotides, the CDR3 is TGCAGCGCCAAACCGGGACAGGGCTCAGATACGCAGTATTTT. The chain recombines TRBV29-1 with TRBJ2-3; 9 positions agree with TRBD1. The CDR3 is 14 amino acids. The V gene end was trimmed by 7 bases and the J gene end by 4 bases; junction bases not matched to a gene: 9. Per germline, CDR1 SQVTM and CDR2 ANQGSEA.

The chain employs TRBV11-2 and TRBJ1-2; TRBD1 is a possible D gene (6 bases). Trimming left V 0 bases short and J 9 bases short, with 23 bases between. Germline V gene lookup returns CDR1 SGHAT and CDR2 FQNNGV. This CDR3 is 17 amino acids long. The CDR3 region has the DNA TGTGCCAGCAGCTTAGATAGGGGGACAAGGCGAAAGGGGAGCTACACCTTC. Encoded protein: CASSLDRGTRRKGSYTF.

The J gene is TRBJ2-2, the V gene TRBV20-1; 9 bases map to TRBD1. From germline, CDR1 is DFQATT and CDR2 SNEGSKA (reference sequence). The trim removed 3 bases at V and 5 bases at J, leaving 7 bases unmatched. CDR3 size: 15 residues. The CDR3 region is CSARAGTGLTGELFF. The CDR3 nucleotides are TGCAGTGCTAGGGCCGGGACAGGGTTGACCGGGGAGCTGTTTTTT.

The chain has TRBV9 and TRBJ2-4, with TRBD1 as a possible D gene (5 bases). Per germline, CDR1 SGDLS and CDR2 YYNGEE. The CDR3 runs 13 residues. With 4 bases removed from V and 7 bases from J, the gap between germline ends came to 12 bases. The CDR3 nucleotides read TGTGCCAGCAGCCCCATATCAGGGAACATTCAGTACTTC. Protein product: CASSPISGNIQYF.

This chain connects TRBV20-1 to TRBJ2-7; no reliable D call. The ends were cut back, 6 bases at V and 5 bases at J, with 11 bases in the middle. This CDR3 region has 11 residues. Germline assignment: CDR1 DFQATT and CDR2 SNEGSKA (reference sequence). The CDR3 coding sequence is TGCAGTGCGAATTCATTGGACGAGCAGTACTTC. Protein: CSANSLDEQYF.

The chain has TRBV20-1 and TRBJ2-6; TRBD2 agrees at 11 bases. The CDR3 consists of 18 residues. Germline CDR1 and CDR2: DFQATT and SNEGSKA (reference sequence). CDR3 bases: TGCAGGGTACTAGCGGGAGTGTCCTTAAGCTCTGGGGCCAACGTCCTGACTTTC. Amino acids: CRVLAGVSLSSGANVLTF.

This clonotype was seen a handful of times. The rearrangement uses TRBV7-2 and TRBJ2-7; 11 bases fit TRBD2. Germline-derived CDR1 and CDR2 are SGHTA and FQGNSA. The CDR3 sequence is 14 residues long. Trimming at V came to 4 bases and at J to 4 bases, leaving 3 bases not matched to a gene. CDR3 nucleotides: TGTGCCAGCAGCTCCACTAGCGGGAGATACGAGCAGTACTTC. Its translation: CASSSTSGRYEQYF.